These 19 T cell receptor beta chains originate from one sample sequenced in a study of T cells expressing NK-cell markers. TCRdb re-called the 5' RACE reads and shows each CDR3 protein once, DNA omitted. Its table records about 460,000 distinct CDR3 sequences. The sequenced sample consisted of blood T cells: a sorted CD56 or NKG2C T cell subset, CD4+ or CD8+ T cells, or bulk PBMC T cells (not recorded which). Source of these receptors: a woman in her 50s in good health.

The V gene is TRBV6-5, the J gene TRBJ2-2; as DNA is missing, the TRBD2 call by TCRdb cannot be tested. CDR1 MNHEY and CDR2 SVGAGI come from the germline V gene. CDR3 length equals 14 residues. This CDR3 reads CASSRAGGPGELFF.

The V and J genes are TRBV15 and TRBJ2-3; the D call of TRBD1 rests on TCRdb alone, since no DNA is present to check it. This CDR3 spans 16 amino acids. Germline V CDR1 and CDR2: LNHNV, YYDKDF (reference sequence). CDR3: CATSSPRTGSTDTQYF.

This sequence joins TRBV5-1 and TRBJ2-3; TCRdb picks TRBD1, but there is no DNA to check that call. There are 16 residues in the CDR3. In germline, CDR1 is SGHRS, CDR2 YFSETQ. CDR3 region: CASSLGQGTSTDTQYF. The variable domain in full, completed from reference TRBV5-1 and TRBJ2-3, reads KAGVTQTPRYLIKTRGQQVTLSCSPISGHRSVSWYQQTPGQGLQFLFEYFSETQRNKGNFPGRFSGRQFSNSRSEMNVSTLELGDSALYLCASSLGQGTSTDTQYFGPGTRLTVL.

The chain combines TRBV11-2 with TRBJ2-7; as DNA is missing, the TRBD2 call by TCRdb cannot be tested. CDR1 is SGHAT and CDR2 is FQNNGV in the germline V gene. The CDR3 consists of 14 residues. The CDR3 sequence: CASSSSGGPYEQYF.

The chain's CDR3 is CASKIGSRNEQFF. This sequence joins TRBV12-3 or TRBV12-4 and TRBJ2-1; TCRdb names TRBD2, which stays unverified in the absence of DNA. The CDR3 runs to 13 residues.

V is TRBV27 and J is TRBJ2-2; as DNA is missing, the TRBD1 call by TCRdb cannot be tested. From germline, CDR1 is MNHEY and CDR2 SMNVEV (reference sequence). The CDR3 sequence is 16 residues long. The chain's CDR3 is CASSTYRATNTGELFF.

The CDR3 here is CASSEGNGGWDTQYF. The chain is built from TRBV6-1 and TRBJ2-3; TCRdb reports TRBD1, a call that lacks DNA to check it against. CDR1 is MNHNS, CDR2 SASEGT, per germline. This CDR3 contains 15 residues.

J is TRBJ2-1 and V is TRBV5-1; TCRdb designates TRBD1, a call that cannot be tested without DNA. This CDR3 has 15 amino acids. Germline loops: CDR1 SGHRS, CDR2 YFSETQ. The CDR3 loop reads CASSLAPGDINEQFF.

The chain combines TRBV3-1 with TRBJ2-1; the TRBD2 assignment by TCRdb is unverifiable without DNA. The germline V gene encodes CDR1 LGHDT and CDR2 YNNKEL (reference sequence). The CDR3 has 17 amino acids. The CDR3 reads CASSQDRARGSYNEQFF.

V is TRBV6-2 or TRBV6-3 and J is TRBJ2-5. CDR1 is MNHEY and CDR2 is SVGEGT in the germline V gene. CDR3 length: 15 amino acids. The CDR3: CASRKPTRHQETQYF.

This chain joins TRBV7-6 and TRBJ2-1; TCRdb's D call, TRBD2, is unchecked because there is no DNA. The V gene's germline CDR1 is SGHVS and CDR2 FNYEAQ. The CDR3 sequence is 14 residues long. The CDR3 spells CASSKTSGNHEQFF.

The chain links TRBV12-3 or TRBV12-4 to TRBJ2-1; the TCRdb call, TRBD2, lacks DNA for checking. The CDR3 covers 15 residues. CDR3 region: CASSFLAGGPREQFF.

This chain links TRBV2 with TRBJ2-1; absent DNA, TCRdb's TRBD1 call cannot be checked. CDR3 size: 11 residues. Germline CDR1 SNHLY, CDR2 FYNNEI. CDR3 sequence: CASREVAGEFF.

This chain connects TRBV3-1 to TRBJ1-1; TCRdb proposes TRBD1, but this gene call is untestable without DNA. CDR1 is LGHDT, CDR2 YNNKEL, per germline (reference sequence). CDR3 size: 14 residues. The CDR3 spells CASTGAGLVTEAFF.

The chain is built from TRBV29-1 and TRBJ2-7. CDR1 is SQVTM, CDR2 ANQGSEA, per germline. This CDR3 comprises 13 residues. CDR3 sequence reads: CSVELDSPYEQYF.

The J gene is TRBJ2-1, the V gene TRBV24-1. CDR3 length: 14 residues. Looked up from germline, CDR1 is KGHDR and CDR2 is SFDVKD. CDR3: CATSGLEAREKQFF.

J is TRBJ2-5 and V is TRBV30. Germline values: CDR1 GTSNPN, CDR2 SVGIG (reference sequence). The CDR3 has 13 residues. CDR3 sequence: CAWSVLLSETQYF.

The chain has TRBV4-2 and TRBJ2-2; TCRdb proposes TRBD1, but this gene call is untestable without DNA. CDR3 size: 16 residues. CDR1 and CDR2 (germline): LGHNA, YNFKEQ. CDR3 region: CASSHGTGQGTGELFF.

This chain joins TRBV6-6 and TRBJ1-2; the TCRdb call, TRBD1, lacks DNA for checking. Germline V gene lookup returns CDR1 MNHNY and CDR2 SVGAGI (reference sequence). CDR3 length: 14 residues. Here the CDR3 reads CASRRGAENYGYTF.